This TCR beta chain emerged from a study of blood T cell repertoires in COVID-19. Study at large: Acute and convalescent COVID-19 samples came from the United States, Italy and Spain. Sample material is recorded as cDNA or gDNA derived from T cells, B-cell-depleted T cells, or PBMCs.

Per the authors' pipeline: Amplifying reference gene primers gave estimates of nucleated cell counts. Clones were sequenced by immunoSEQ multiplex PCR, and TCRdb holds only the in-frame ones, with some missing. D and trimming come from the DNA, and the V and J calls and clone size come from that table. Of more than 100,000 clones listed, around 80% are singletons. There are 13 residues in the CDR3. The ends were cut back, 0 bases at V and 8 bases at J, with 11 bases in the middle. CDR1 is GTSNPN and CDR2 is SVGIG in the germline V gene (reference sequence). What was sequenced was peripheral blood. This chain joins TRBV30 and TRBJ2-4; the D is unclear. The origin of this receptor is a man aged 55 to 70 with active or convalescent COVID-19. This chain's CDR3 is CAWSVGGGDIQYF. As DNA, the CDR3 is TGTGCCTGGAGTGTAGGTGGTGGAGACATTCAGTACTTC.